This T cell receptor beta chain was sequenced during a study of blood T cell repertoires in COVID-19. Study-wide context: Samples of COVID-19 (acute and convalescent) were obtained from the United States, Italy and Spain. PBMCs, B-cell-depleted T cells, or T cells were the source of the cDNA or gDNA that made up the material.

A Seattle source enrolled patients during active infection and followed them longitudinally. The CDR3 spans 13 residues. The junction had 5 bases not matched to a gene; V was cut back by 4 bases and J by 8 bases. Germline V CDR1 and CDR2: LNHDA, SQIVND (reference sequence). The assay was immunoSEQ multiplex PCR, and TCRdb's table has in-frame clones only and misses some. This table holds more than 200,000 clones, around 84% found once. The clonotype was recovered from a woman in her fifties or sixties with COVID-19, enrolled during active disease. V usage is TRBV19 and J usage is TRBJ2-1; 7 bases align to TRBD1. Sequencing input: peripheral blood. The CDR3 nucleotides read TGTGCCAGTAGTACGACAGGGTCGGATGAGCAGTTCTTC. Amino acids: CASSTTGSDEQFF.